This TCR beta chain is from a study of shared clonotypes between healthy human individuals. Study findings and constraints: Estimated richness was generally greater in naive than memory subsets. Sequencing depth was expected to affect clonotype sharing among donors.

From germline, CDR1 is SGHAT and CDR2 FQNNGV. The CDR3 sequence is 14 residues long. The V and J ends lost 3 bases and 0 bases respectively, with 7 bases between them. There were no recent acute infections or vaccinations among the donors, who were healthy HIV-negative adults. All donors were Caucasian adults living in Nashville, Tennessee. The table came from immunoSEQ multiplex PCR; TCRdb's copy has only in-frame clones and leaves some out. The sample holds about 2.3 million clones, 85% to 95% seen once. On this clone itself: Its antigen is still unknown.

The rearrangement uses TRBV11-2 and TRBJ2-3; D is undetermined. The sequencing input was naive CD4+ T cells from PBMCs. Subset indicated: CD45RA+ positively selected. The clonotype comes from a young man in good health. Some clones in this sample may be carry-over from other donors' samples. CDR3 bases: TGTGCCAGCAGCTTTAGTACTAGCACAGATACGCAGTATTTT. It translates to CASSFSTSTDTQYF.